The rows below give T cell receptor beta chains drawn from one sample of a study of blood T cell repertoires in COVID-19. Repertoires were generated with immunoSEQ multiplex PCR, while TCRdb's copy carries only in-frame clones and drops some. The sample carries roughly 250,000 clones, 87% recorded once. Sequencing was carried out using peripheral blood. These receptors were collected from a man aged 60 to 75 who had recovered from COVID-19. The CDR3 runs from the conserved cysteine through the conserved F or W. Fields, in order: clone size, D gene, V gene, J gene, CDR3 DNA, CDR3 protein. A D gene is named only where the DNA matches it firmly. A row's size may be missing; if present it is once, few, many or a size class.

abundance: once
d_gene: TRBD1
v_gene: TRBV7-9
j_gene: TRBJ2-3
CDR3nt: TGTGCCAGCAGCCCTCGGGGGACAGGGGGTTCAGATACGCAGTATTTT
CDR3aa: CASSPRGTGGSDTQYF

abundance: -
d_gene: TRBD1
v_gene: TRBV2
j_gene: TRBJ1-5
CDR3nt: TGTGCCAGCGGATCGGACAGGGGCAATCAGCCCCAGCATTTT
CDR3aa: CASGSDRGNQPQHF

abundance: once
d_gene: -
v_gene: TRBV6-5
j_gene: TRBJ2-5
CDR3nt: TGTGCCACCTCAACCGCGGGGACCCAGTACTTC
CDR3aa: CATSTAGTQYF

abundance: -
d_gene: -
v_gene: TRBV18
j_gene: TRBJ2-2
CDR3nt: TGTGCCAGCTCACCAGGACAGCTCACCGGGGAGCTGTTTTTT
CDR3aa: CASSPGQLTGELFF

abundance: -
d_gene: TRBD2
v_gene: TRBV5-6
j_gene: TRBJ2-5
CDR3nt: TGTGCCAGCAGCTGGAGACTAGCGGGGGAAGAGACCCAGTACTTC
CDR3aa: CASSWRLAGEETQYF

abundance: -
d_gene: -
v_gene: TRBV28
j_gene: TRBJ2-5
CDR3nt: TGTGCCAGCAGTTCCAGGACAGTCCAAGAGACCCAGTACTTC
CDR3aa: CASSSRTVQETQYF

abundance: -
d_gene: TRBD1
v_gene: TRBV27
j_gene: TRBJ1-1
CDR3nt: TGTGCCAGCAGACTACAGGGGGCTAACACTGAAGCTTTCTTT
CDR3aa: CASRLQGANTEAFF

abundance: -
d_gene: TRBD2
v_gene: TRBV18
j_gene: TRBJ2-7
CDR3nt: TGTGCCAGCTCACTTCTAAGGGTCACTAGCGACGAGCAGTACTTT
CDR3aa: CASSLLRVTSDEQYF

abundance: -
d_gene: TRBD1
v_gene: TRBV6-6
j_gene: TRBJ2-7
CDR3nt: TGTGCCAGCAAGGGACAGGGGATCTCCTACGAGCAGTACTTC
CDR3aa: CASKGQGISYEQYF

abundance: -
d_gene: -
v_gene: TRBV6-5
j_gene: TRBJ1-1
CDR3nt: TGTGCCAGCAGAGCACTAAACACTGAAGCTTTCTTT
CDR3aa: CASRALNTEAFF

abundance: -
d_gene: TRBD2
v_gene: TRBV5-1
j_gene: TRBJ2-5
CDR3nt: TGCGCCAGCAGCTTAGGGACTAGTCAAGAGACCCAGTACTTC
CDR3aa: CASSLGTSQETQYF

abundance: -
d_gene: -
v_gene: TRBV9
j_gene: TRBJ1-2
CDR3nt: TGTGCCAGCAGCGGGGCGGGAAACTATGGCTACACCTTC
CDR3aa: CASSGAGNYGYTF

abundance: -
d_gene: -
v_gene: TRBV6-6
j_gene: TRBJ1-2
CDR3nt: TGTGCCAGCAGTCAAGGACAAGCTTATGGCTACACCTTC
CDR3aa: CASSQGQAYGYTF

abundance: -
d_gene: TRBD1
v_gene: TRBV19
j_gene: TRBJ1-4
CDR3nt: TGTGCCAGTAGTATGAGGACAGGTCGTAATGAAAAACTGTTTTTT
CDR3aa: CASSMRTGRNEKLFF

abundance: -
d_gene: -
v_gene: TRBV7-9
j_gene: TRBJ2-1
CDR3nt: TGTGCCAGCAGCTTAGAAGCGACGGATGAGCAGTTCTTC
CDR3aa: CASSLEATDEQFF

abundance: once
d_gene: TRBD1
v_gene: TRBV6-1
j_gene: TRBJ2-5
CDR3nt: TGTGCCAGCAGTGAAACGACAGGGGGCCGTGAGACCCAGTACTTC
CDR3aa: CASSETTGGRETQYF

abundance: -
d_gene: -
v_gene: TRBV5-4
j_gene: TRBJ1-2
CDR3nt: TGTGCCAGCAGCTTGGATACTTTTGCTAACTATGGCTACACCTTC
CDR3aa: CASSLDTFANYGYTF

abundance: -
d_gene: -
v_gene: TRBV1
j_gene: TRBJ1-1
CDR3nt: TGCACCAGCAGCCAAGAGGTCGGGGTAGGTTTGAAGGAAGCTTTCTTT
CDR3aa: CTSSQEVGVGLKEAFF

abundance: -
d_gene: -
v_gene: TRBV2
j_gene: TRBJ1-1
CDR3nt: TGTGCCAGTGTACTGCACACTGAAGCTTTCTTT
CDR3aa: CASVLHTEAFF

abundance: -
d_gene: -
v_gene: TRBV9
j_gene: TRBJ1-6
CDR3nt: TGTGCCAGCAGCGTAGAAGTGTCAGGGGTCGATTCACCCCTCCACTTT
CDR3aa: CASSVEVSGVDSPLHF

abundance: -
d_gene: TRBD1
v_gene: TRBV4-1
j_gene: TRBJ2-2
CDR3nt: TGCGCCAGCAGCCCCCTAGGGACAGTGAACACCGGGGAGCTGTTTTTT
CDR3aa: CASSPLGTVNTGELFF

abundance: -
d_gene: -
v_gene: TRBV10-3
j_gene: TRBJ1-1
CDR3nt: TGTGCCATCAGTGGGTGGGAGGACACTGAAGCTTTCTTT
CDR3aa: CAISGWEDTEAFF

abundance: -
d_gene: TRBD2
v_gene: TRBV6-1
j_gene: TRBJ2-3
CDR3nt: TGTGCCAGCAGTGCGGATAAGTGGGCGGGGGGGCGCACAGATACGCAGTATTTT
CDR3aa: CASSADKWAGGRTDTQYF

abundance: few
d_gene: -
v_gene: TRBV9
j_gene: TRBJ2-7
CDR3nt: TGTGCCAGCAGCGGAGGATCGACCCACCGCGTTTGGGAGCAGTACTTC
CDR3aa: CASSGGSTHRVWEQYF

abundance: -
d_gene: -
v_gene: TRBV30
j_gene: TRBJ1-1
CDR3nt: TGTGCCTCGGCCAGGGTTTCGAACACTGAAGCTTTCTTT
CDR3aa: CASARVSNTEAFF

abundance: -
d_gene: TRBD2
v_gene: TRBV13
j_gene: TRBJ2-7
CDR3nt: TGTGCCAGCAGCCAGAGACGGCTAGCGGGGGGGCCTTACGAGCAGTACTTC
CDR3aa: CASSQRRLAGGPYEQYF

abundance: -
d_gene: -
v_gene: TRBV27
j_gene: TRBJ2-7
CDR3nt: TGTGCCAGCAGTTCCGCCTACGAGCAGTACTTC
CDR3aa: CASSSAYEQYF

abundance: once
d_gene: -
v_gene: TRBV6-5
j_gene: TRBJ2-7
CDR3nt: TGTGCCAGCAGGATCACCCGACAGCGTTATTACGAGCAGTACTTC
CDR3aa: CASRITRQRYYEQYF

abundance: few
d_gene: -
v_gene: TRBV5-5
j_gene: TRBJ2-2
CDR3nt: TGTGCCAGCAGCTTTGTAGTCGCCGGGGAGCTGTTTTTT
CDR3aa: CASSFVVAGELFF

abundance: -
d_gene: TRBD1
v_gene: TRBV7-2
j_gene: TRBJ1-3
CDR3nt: TGTGCCAGCAGTTTTACAGGGGTGGGCGGAAACACCATATATTTT
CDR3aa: CASSFTGVGGNTIYF

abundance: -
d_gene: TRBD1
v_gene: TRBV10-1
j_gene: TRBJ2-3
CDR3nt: TGCGCCAGCAGTGCGGACAGGGGCTCAGATACGCAGTATTTT
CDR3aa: CASSADRGSDTQYF

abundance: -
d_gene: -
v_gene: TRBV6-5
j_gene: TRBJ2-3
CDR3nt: TGTGCCAGCAGTTTGGACGGGGGTACGCAGTATTTT
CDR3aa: CASSLDGGTQYF

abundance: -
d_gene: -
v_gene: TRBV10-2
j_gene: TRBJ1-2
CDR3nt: TGCGCCAGCAGTGAGCCGAGGTGGGGCGGCTATGGCTACACCTTC
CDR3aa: CASSEPRWGGYGYTF

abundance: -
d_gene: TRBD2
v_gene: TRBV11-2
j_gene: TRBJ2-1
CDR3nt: TGTGCCAGCAGCCCAGCGGGGAATGAGCAGTTCTTC
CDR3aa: CASSPAGNEQFF

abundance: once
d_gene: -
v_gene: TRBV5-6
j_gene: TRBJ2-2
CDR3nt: TGTGCCAGCAGCTTCCGCGACAGGCGTACCGGGGAGCTGTTTTTT
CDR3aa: CASSFRDRRTGELFF

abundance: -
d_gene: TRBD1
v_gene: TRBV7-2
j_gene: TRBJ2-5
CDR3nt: TGTGCCAGCAGCCCCCGGACAGGGGAGACCCAGTACTTC
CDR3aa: CASSPRTGETQYF